The 11 T cell receptor beta chains below all came from one sample that was sequenced in a study of CD8 T cells in ankylosing spondylitis (dated by TCRdb to 2016 to 2017). The library was prepared using 5' RACE. TCRdb lists the instrument as Illumina HiSeq 2500. The public reads were reprocessed in TCRdb via fastp at Q25 and MiXCR, keeping in-frame beta chains. Rows merge per CDR3 protein into single entries with the most common DNA and genes. The sample table contains approximately 220,000 distinct CDR3 sequences; only one count was recorded for roughly 25% of them. The ten most abundant clones make up roughly 6.7% of the sample. Sequenced: blood, either unsorted or a sorted T cell fraction (not recorded which). The source of these receptors is a male donor with ankylosing spondylitis or in good health (not recorded which).

This clonotype was found many times. The chain couples TRBV28 to TRBJ1-1; D is unresolved. CDR1 and CDR2 (germline): MDHEN, SYDVKM. V lost 3 bases to trimming and J lost 5 bases, with 7 bases between them. This CDR3 has 12 amino acids. CDR3 sequence: CASSLFGTEAFF. The DNA for the CDR3 is TGTGCCAGCAGTTTGTTTGGGACTGAAGCTTTCTTT.

The sample holds a few counts of this clonotype. The V call is TRBV20-1, the J call TRBJ2-5; 7 bases match TRBD1. Germline V lookup: CDR1 DFQATT, CDR2 SNEGSKA (reference sequence). The V segment lost 8 bases and the J segment 5 bases; nucleotides outside the gene matches: 5. The CDR3 has 11 residues. In DNA form, the CDR3 reads TGCAGTTACAGGGGACGCGAGACCCAGTACTTC. Translating it yields CSYRGRETQYF.

This clonotype was seen ten or more times. V usage is TRBV7-2 and J usage is TRBJ2-7; 10 nucleotides align to TRBD1. J was trimmed by 2 bases and V by 5 bases; bases with no gene match: 9. The CDR3 is made up of 16 amino acids. The V gene's germline CDR1 is SGHTA and CDR2 FQGNSA. The CDR3 spells CASSIAGTGVPYEQYF. The CDR3 coding sequence is TGTGCCAGCAGCATCGCCGGGACAGGGGTGCCCTACGAGCAGTACTTC.

Many counts were recorded for this clonotype. The genes are TRBV28 and TRBJ1-5; tentative D call: TRBD1 (5 bases). Germline V CDR1 and CDR2: MDHEN, SYDVKM. The V and J ends lost 5 bases and 7 bases respectively, with 18 bases between them. CDR3 length equals 15 residues. The CDR3, as DNA: TGTGCCAGCAGTCTTCGGGGGGGGAGTTCGCAGCCCCAGCATTTT. Protein sequence: CASSLRGGSSQPQHF. Using reference TRBV28 and TRBJ1-5 for the parts outside the CDR3, the full variable domain is DVKVTQSSRYLVKRTGEKVFLECVQDMDHENMFWYRQDPGLGLRLIYFSYDVKMKEKGDIPEGYSVSREKKERFSLILESASTNQTSMYLCASSLRGGSSQPQHFGDGTRLSIL.

To note about this clonotype: It may be a read error: a sequence one base away is much more abundant. The chain employs TRBV20-1 and TRBJ1-3, with D possibly TRBD1 on 5 matching bases. Germline values: CDR1 DFQATT, CDR2 SNEGSKA (reference sequence). This CDR3 spans 14 amino acids. CDR3 amino acids: CSAQNGGFGNTKYF. Written as DNA, the CDR3 is TGCAGTGCTCAAAACGGGGGTTTTGGAAACACCAAATATTTT.

This chain joins TRBV12-3 or TRBV12-4 and TRBJ2-7; 8 nucleotides line up with TRBD2. The CDR3 extends over 16 amino acids. The J segment lost 9 bases and the V segment lost 5 bases, leaving 18 bases of the junction unmatched. The CDR3 protein is CASSTSGLDPIIGQYF. In nucleotides, the CDR3 is TGTGCCAGCAGTACATCGGGACTAGACCCTATTATTGGGCAGTACTTC.

This chain connects TRBV6-4 to TRBJ2-5, with 14 positions matching TRBD2. CDR1 is MRHNA and CDR2 is SNTAGT in the germline V gene. This CDR3 region has 19 residues. J was trimmed by 5 bases and V by 5 bases; bases with no gene match: 16. Here the CDR3 DNA reads TGTGCCAGCAGTTCGACTCGTTCCGGGACTAGCGGGAGCGGGGAGACCCAGTACTTC. Its protein product is CASSSTRSGTSGSGETQYF.

This chain connects TRBV20-1 to TRBJ2-1; 10 bases match TRBD2. V shed 3 bases and J 10 bases; nucleotides not matched to a gene: 9. The germline CDR1 and CDR2 sequences are DFQATT and SNEGSKA (reference sequence). CDR3 length: 14 amino acids. CDR3 in amino acids: CSASPSGGPGEQFF. In DNA form, the CDR3 reads TGCAGTGCTAGCCCTAGCGGGGGCCCCGGGGAGCAGTTCTTC.

This clonotype has only a few counts. The gene calls are TRBV6-2 or TRBV6-3 and TRBJ2-3; no definite D call. Trimming shortened V by 6 bases and J by 5 bases, and 15 bases separated the two germline ends. The germline V gene encodes CDR1 MNHEY and CDR2 SVGEGT. The CDR3 spans 14 residues. The CDR3 here is CASSRTSPGDTQYF. The DNA of the CDR3 is TGTGCCAGCAGCAGGACCAGCCCGGGAGATACGCAGTATTTT.

The V gene is TRBV20-1, the J gene TRBJ1-3; D gene ambiguous. Germline V gene sequence: CDR1 DFQATT, CDR2 SNEGSKA (reference sequence). V was cut by 6 bases and J by 0 bases, with 6 bases left in between. The CDR3 runs 12 residues. CDR3 sequence: CSAGDSGNTIYF. In DNA, the CDR3 is TGCAGTGCCGGTGACTCTGGAAACACCATATATTTT.

This clonotype was seen ten or more times. The CDR3 DNA follows: TGCGCCAGCAGCTTGGCGGCGGGCGCCTTCACAGATACGCAGTATTTT. This sequence encodes CASSLAAGAFTDTQYF. This sequence joins TRBV5-1 and TRBJ2-3; D possibly corresponds to TRBD2 (5 bases). This CDR3 region has 16 residues. V was pared by 0 bases and J by 2 bases, with 13 bases between. The germline V gene has CDR1 SGHRS and CDR2 YFSETQ.